The clone carrying this T cell receptor (beta chain) was seen just once. Only in-frame clones appear in the TCRdb table, and some are missing; sequencing was by immunoSEQ multiplex PCR. The data contain roughly 40,000 clones, roughly nine tenths of them singletons. CDR1 ENHRY and CDR2 SYGVKD come from the germline V gene. V lost 9 bases and J lost 3, with 17 bases in between. The CDR3 runs to 14 residues. The data stem from a study of blood T cell repertoires in COVID-19. The chain is built from TRBV10-3 and TRBJ2-5, with D perhaps matching TRBD1 (6 bases). The TCR sequence derives from a man aged 65 to 85 with acute or convalescent COVID-19. Sequencing was performed on peripheral blood. CDR3: CAIRRGSAEETQYF. The CDR3 region has the DNA TGTGCCATTCGCAGGGGAAGTGCGGAAGAGACCCAGTACTTC.